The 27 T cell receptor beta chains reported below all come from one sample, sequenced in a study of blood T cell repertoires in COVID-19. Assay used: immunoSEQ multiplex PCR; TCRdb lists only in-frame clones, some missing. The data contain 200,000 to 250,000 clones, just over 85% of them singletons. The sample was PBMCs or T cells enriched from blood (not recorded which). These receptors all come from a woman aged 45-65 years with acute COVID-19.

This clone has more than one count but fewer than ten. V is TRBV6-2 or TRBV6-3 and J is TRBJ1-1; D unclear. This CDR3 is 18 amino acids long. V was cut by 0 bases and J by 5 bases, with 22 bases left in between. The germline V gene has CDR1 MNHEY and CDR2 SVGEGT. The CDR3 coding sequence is TGTGCCAGCAGTTACTCGGAGCGTTACCCCGTAACGGGTACTGAAGCTTTCTTT. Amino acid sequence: CASSYSERYPVTGTEAFF.

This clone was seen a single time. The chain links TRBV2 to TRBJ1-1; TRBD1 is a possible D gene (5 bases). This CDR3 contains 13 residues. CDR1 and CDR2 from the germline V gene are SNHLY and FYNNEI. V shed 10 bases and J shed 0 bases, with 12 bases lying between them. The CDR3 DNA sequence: TGTGCCATCTCGACAGCCATGAACACTGAAGCTTTCTTT. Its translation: CAISTAMNTEAFF.

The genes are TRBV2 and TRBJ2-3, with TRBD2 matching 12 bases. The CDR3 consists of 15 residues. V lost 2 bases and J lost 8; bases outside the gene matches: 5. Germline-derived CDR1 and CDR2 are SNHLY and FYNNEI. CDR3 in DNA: TGTGCCAGCAGTGAACTAGCGGGAGGGCCAGGTACGCAGTATTTT. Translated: CASSELAGGPGTQYF.

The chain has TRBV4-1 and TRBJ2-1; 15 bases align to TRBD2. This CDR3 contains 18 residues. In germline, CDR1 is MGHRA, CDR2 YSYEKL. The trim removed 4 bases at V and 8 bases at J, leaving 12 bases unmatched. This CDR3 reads CASSPWTSGRADEYEQFF. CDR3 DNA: TGCGCCAGCAGCCCCTGGACTAGCGGGAGGGCCGATGAATATGAGCAGTTCTTC.

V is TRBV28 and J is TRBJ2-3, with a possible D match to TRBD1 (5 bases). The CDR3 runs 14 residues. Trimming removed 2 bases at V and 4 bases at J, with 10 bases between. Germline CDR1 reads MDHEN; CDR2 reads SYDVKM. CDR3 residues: CASSLIGDADTQYF. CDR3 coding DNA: TGTGCCAGCAGTTTAATAGGGGATGCAGATACGCAGTATTTT.

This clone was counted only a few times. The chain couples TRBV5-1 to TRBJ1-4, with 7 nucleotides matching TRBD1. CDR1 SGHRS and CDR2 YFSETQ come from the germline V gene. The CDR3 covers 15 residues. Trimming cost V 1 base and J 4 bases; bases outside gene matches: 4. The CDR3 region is CASSLQGGSNEKLFF. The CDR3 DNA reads TGCGCCAGCAGCTTGCAGGGGGGAAGTAATGAAAAACTGTTTTTT.

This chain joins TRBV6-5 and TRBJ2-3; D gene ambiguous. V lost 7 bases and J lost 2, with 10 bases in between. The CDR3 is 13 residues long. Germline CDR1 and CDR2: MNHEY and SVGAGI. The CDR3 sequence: CASKSSPTDTQYF. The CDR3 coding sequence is TGTGCCAGCAAGTCAAGCCCCACAGATACGCAGTATTTT.

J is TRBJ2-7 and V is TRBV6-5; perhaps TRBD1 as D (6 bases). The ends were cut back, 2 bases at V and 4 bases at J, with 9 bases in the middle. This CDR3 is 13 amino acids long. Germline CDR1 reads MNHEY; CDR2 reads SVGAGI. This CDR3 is CASSYGDKYEQYF. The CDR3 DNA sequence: TGTGCCAGCAGTTACGGGGACAAATACGAGCAGTACTTC.

The CDR3 here is CASSFSGMITDTQYF. The CDR3 bases are TGTGCCAGCAGCTTTAGCGGGATGATCACAGATACGCAGTATTTT. The rearrangement uses TRBV7-2 and TRBJ2-3; 8 bases are shared with TRBD2. The J segment lost 2 bases and the V segment lost 3 bases, leaving 4 bases of the junction unmatched. Germline lookup yields CDR1 SGHTA and CDR2 FQGNSA. The CDR3 is 15 amino acids. The entire variable domain, with the rest obtained from reference TRBV7-2 and TRBJ2-3, is as follows: GAGVSQSPSNKVTEKGKDVELRCDPISGHTALYWYRQSLGQGLEFLIYFQGNSAPDKSGLPSDRFSAERTGGSVSTLTIQRTQQEDSAVYLCASSFSGMITDTQYFGPGTRLTVL.

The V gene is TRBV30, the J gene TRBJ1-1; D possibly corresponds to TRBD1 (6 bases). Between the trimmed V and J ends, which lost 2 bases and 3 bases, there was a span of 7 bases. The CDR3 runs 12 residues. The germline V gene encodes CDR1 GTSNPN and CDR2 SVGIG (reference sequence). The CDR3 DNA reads TGTGCCTGGAGTCAGGGGTACACTGAAGCTTTCTTT. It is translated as CAWSQGYTEAFF. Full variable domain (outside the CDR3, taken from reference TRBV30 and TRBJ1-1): SQTIHQWPATLVQPVGSPLSLECTVEGTSNPNLYWYRQAAGRGLQLLFYSVGIGQISSEVPQNLSASRPQDRQFILSSKKLLLSDSGFYLCAWSQGYTEAFFGQGTRLTVV.

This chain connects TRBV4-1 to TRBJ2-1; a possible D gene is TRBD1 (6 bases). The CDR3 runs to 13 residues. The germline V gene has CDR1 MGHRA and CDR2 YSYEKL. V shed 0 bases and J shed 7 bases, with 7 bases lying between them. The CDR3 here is CASSQERGNEQFF. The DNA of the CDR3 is TGCGCCAGCAGCCAAGAGAGGGGGAATGAGCAGTTCTTC.

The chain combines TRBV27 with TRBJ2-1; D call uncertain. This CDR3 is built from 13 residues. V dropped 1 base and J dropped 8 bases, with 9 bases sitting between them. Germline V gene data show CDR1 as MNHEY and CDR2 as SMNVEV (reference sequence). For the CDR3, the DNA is TGTGCCAGCAGTTTATTTGGTAGCTATGAGCAGTTCTTC. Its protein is CASSLFGSYEQFF.

This CDR3 is CASSIGSRSGANVLTF. CDR3 nucleotides: TGTGCCAGTAGTATCGGGTCTCGCTCTGGGGCCAACGTCCTGACTTTC. V gene TRBV19 combines with J gene TRBJ2-6, with D uncertain. Germline V CDR1 and CDR2: LNHDA, SQIVND (reference sequence). Trimming stripped 3 bases from V and 0 bases from J, with 9 bases between. This CDR3 is 16 amino acids long.

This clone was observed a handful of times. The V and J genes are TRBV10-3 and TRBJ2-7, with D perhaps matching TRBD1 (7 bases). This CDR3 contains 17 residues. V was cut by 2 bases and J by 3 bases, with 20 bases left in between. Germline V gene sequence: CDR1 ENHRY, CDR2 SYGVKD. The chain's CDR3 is CAISEPTTRQGGYEQYF. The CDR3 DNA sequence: TGTGCCATCAGTGAGCCAACGACGAGACAGGGAGGCTACGAGCAGTACTTC.

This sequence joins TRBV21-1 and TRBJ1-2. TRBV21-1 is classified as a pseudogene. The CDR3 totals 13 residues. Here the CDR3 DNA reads TGTGCCACAGGAGGGGGGGTGGACTATGGCTACACCTTC. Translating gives CATGGGVDYGYTF.

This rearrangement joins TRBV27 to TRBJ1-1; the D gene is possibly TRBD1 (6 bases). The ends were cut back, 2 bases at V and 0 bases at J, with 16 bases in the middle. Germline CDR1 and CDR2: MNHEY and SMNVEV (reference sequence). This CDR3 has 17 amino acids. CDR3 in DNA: TGTGCCAGCAGTTTACTAGTAGGGAGGGGGATGAACACTGAAGCTTTCTTT. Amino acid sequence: CASSLLVGRGMNTEAFF.

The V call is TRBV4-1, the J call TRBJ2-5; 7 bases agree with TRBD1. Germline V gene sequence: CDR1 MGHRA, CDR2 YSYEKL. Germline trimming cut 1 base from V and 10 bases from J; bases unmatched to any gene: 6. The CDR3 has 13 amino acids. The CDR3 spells CASSQVAQGDQYF. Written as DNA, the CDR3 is TGCGCCAGCAGCCAAGTGGCGCAGGGGGACCAGTACTTC.

The CDR3 sequence is CATSENRGQGTEAFF. Here the CDR3 DNA reads TGTGCCACCAGTGAGAACAGGGGGCAGGGCACTGAAGCTTTCTTT. This rearrangement joins TRBV24-1 to TRBJ1-1; TRBD1 aligns across 9 bases. Germline CDR1 KGHDR, CDR2 SFDVKD. This CDR3 contains 15 residues. Trimming cost V 4 bases and J 4 bases; bases outside gene matches: 6.

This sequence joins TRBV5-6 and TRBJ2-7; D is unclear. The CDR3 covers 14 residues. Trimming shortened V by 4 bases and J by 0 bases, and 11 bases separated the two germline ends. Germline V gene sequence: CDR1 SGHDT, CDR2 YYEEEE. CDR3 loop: CASSPNELSYEQYF. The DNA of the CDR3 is TGTGCCAGCAGCCCGAATGAGCTCTCCTACGAGCAGTACTTC.

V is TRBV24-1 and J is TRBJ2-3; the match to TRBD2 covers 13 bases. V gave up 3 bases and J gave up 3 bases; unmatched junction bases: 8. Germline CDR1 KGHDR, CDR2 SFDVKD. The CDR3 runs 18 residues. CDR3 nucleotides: TGTGCCACCAGTGATCCGGGACTAGCGGGATTTGGGACAGATACGCAGTATTTT. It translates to CATSDPGLAGFGTDTQYF.

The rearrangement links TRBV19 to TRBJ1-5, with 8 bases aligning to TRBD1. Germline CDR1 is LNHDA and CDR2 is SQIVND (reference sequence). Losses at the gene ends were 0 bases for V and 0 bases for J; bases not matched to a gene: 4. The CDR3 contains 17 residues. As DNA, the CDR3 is TGTGCCAGTAGTATAGATGGAGGACAGGGTAGCAATCAGCCCCAGCATTTT. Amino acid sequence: CASSIDGGQGSNQPQHF.

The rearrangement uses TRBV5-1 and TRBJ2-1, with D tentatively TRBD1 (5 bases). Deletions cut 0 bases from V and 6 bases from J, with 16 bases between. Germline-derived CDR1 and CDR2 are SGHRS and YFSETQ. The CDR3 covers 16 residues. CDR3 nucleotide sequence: TGCGCCAGCAGCTTGGCGACCGCAGGGCCCTCCAATGAGCAGTTCTTC. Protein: CASSLATAGPSNEQFF.

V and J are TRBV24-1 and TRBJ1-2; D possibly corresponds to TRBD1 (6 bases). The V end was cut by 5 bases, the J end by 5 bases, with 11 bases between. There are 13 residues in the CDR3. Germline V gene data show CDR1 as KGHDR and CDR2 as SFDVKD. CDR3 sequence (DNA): TGTGCCACCAGTGCGACAGGTTATTATGGCTACACCTTC. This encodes CATSATGYYGYTF.

Here the CDR3 DNA reads TGTGCCAGCAGCGGGGGGACTAGCGGGAGGTCCTACAATGAGCAGTTCTTC. Its translation: CASSGGTSGRSYNEQFF. V gene TRBV9 combines with J gene TRBJ2-1; 15 nucleotides agree with TRBD2. V shed 3 bases, J shed 1 base, and the junction held 2 bases outside the gene matches. Germline lookup yields CDR1 SGDLS and CDR2 YYNGEE. The CDR3 sequence is 17 residues long.

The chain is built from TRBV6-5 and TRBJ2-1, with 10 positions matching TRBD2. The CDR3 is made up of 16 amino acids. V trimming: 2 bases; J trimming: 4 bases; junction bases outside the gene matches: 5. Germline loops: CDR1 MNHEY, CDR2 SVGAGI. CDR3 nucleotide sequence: TGTGCCAGCAGTTACCGGCCTAGCGGGGGATACAATGAGCAGTTCTTC. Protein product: CASSYRPSGGYNEQFF.

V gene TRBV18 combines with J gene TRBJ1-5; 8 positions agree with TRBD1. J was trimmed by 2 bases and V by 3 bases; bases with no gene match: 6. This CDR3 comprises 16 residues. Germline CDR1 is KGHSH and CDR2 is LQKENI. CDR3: CASSPRTGSGNQPQHF. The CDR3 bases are TGTGCCAGCTCACCCAGGACAGGGTCTGGCAATCAGCCCCAGCATTTT.

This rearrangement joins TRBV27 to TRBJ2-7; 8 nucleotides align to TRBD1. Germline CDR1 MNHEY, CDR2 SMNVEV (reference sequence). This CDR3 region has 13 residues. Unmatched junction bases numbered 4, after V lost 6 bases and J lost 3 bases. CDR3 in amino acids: CASSPTGGYEQYF. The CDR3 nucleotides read TGTGCCAGCAGCCCAACAGGGGGCTACGAGCAGTACTTC.